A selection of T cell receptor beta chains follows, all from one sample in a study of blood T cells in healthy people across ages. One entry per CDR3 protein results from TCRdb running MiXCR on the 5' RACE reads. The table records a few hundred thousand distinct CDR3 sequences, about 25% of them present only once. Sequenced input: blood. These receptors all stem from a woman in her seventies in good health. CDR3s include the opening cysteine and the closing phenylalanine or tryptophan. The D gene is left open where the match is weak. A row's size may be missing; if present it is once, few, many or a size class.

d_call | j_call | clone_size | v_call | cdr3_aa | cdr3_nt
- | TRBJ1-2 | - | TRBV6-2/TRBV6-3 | CASSYSGIGYGYAF | TGTGCCAGCAGTTACAGCGGGATCGGGTATGGCTACGCCTTC
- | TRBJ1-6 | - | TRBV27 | CASRLGGEGPSPLHF | TGTGCCAGCAGGTTGGGGGGGGAGGGGCCTTCACCCCTCCACTTT
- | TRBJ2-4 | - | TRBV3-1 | CASSHHAVNKNIQYF | TGTGCCAGCAGCCACCACGCCGTCAACAAAAACATTCAGTACTTC
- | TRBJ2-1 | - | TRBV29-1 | CSSSGISVSEQFF | TGCAGCTCCTCCGGGATCAGCGTAAGTGAGCAGTTCTTC
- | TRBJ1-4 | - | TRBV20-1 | CSASVIGASNEKLFF | TGCAGTGCTAGTGTTATAGGGGCGTCTAATGAAAAACTGTTTTTT
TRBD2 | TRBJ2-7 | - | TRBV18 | CASSPVPSGDSYEQYF | TGTGCCAGCTCACCCGTGCCTAGCGGGGACTCCTACGAGCAGTACTTC
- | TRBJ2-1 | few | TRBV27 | CASSLDLARRNNEQFF | TGTGCCAGCAGTTTAGATCTAGCACGCCGGAACAATGAGCAGTTCTTC
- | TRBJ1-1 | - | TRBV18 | CASSPNSMNTEAFF | TGTGCCAGCTCACCAAATTCTATGAACACTGAAGCTTTCTTT
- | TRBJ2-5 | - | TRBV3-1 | CASSQRGAETQYF | TGTGCCAGCAGCCAACGGGGCGCGGAGACCCAGTACTTC
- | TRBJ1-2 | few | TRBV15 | CATSATGRYGYTF | TGTGCCACCAGCGCGACCGGGAGGTATGGCTACACCTTC
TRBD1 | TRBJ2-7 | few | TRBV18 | CASSPDRGRSYEQYF | TGTGCCAGCTCCCCGGACAGGGGAAGGTCCTACGAGCAGTACTTC
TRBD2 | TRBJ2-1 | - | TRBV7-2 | CASSSSGGRNNEQFF | TGTGCCAGCAGCTCCAGCGGGGGAAGAAACAATGAGCAGTTCTTC
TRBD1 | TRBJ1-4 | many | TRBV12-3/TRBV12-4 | CASSLKNRGRDEKLFF | TGTGCCAGCAGTCTTAAGAACAGGGGTCGCGATGAAAAACTGTTTTTT
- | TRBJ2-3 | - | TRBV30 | CARNGGEDTQYF | TGTGCCCGGAACGGGGGTGAGGATACGCAGTATTTT
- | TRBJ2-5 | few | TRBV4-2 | CASSLGPTDYEQYF | TGTGCCAGCAGCTTGGGACCTACGGACTACGAACAGTACTTC
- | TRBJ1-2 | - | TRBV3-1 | CASSHLGATEYGYTF | TGTGCCAGCAGCCACTTAGGAGCCACCGAGTATGGCTACACCTTC
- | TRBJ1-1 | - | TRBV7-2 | CASSPSGVVAFF | TGTGCCAGCAGCCCCTCAGGGGTTGTAGCTTTCTTT
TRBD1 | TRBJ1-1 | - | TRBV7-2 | CASSFRQGTDTEAFF | TGTGCCAGCAGCTTCAGACAGGGGACGGACACTGAAGCTTTCTTT
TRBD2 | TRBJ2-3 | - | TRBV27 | CASSLSGVGSDTQYF | TGTGCCAGCAGTTTAAGCGGGGTGGGGTCTGATACGCAGTATTTT
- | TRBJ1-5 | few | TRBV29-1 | CSVRTQGSNQPQHF | TGCAGCGTCCGAACCCAGGGTAGCAATCAGCCCCAGCATTTT
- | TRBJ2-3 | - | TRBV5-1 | CASSLVWGSDTQYF | TGCGCCAGCAGCTTGGTTTGGGGGTCAGATACGCAGTATTTT
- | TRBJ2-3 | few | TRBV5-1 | CASSSLTGGDTQYF | TGCGCCAGCAGCTCCCTGACAGGCGGAGATACGCAGTATTTT
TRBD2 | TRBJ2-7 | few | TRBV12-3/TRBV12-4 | CASSDDPGLASGEQYF | TGTGCCAGCAGCGACGATCCGGGACTAGCGTCGGGTGAGCAGTACTTC
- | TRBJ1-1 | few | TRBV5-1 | CASSPIQAMNTEAFF | TGCGCCAGCAGCCCCATACAGGCCATGAACACTGAAGCTTTCTTT
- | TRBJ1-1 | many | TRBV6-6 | CASSYTTGLEAFF | TGTGCCAGCAGTTACACGACGGGACTCGAGGCTTTCTTT
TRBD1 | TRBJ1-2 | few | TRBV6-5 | CASTRQGIDYGYTF | TGTGCCAGCACCCGACAGGGGATAGACTATGGCTACACCTTC
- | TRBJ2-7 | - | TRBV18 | CASSPKHEQYF | TGTGCCAGCTCACCAAAGCACGAGCAGTACTTC
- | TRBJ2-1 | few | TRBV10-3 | CAISDRASEQFF | TGTGCCATCAGTGACAGGGCGAGTGAGCAGTTCTTC
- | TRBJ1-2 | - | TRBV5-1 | CASSLATNYGYTF | TGCGCCAGCAGCTTGGCTACAAACTATGGCTACACCTTC
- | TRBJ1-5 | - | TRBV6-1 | CASSERAGHSNQPQHF | TGTGCCAGCAGTGAAAGGGCAGGACATAGCAATCAGCCCCAGCATTTT
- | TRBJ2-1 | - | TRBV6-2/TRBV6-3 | CAGKTARLSNEQFF | TGTGCCGGCAAAACTGCCCGTTTGTCCAATGAGCAGTTCTTC
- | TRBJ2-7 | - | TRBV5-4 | CASTYLGAQRGSYEQYF | TGTGCCAGCACCTACCTGGGGGCTCAGCGCGGGTCCTACGAGCAGTACTTC
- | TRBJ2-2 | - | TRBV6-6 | CAGKDGTLNTGELFF | TGTGCCGGCAAAGACGGGACCCTAAACACCGGGGAGCTGTTTTTT
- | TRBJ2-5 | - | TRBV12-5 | CASGLVPGRETQYF | TGTGCTAGTGGTTTGGTCCCGGGTCGGGAGACCCAGTACTTC
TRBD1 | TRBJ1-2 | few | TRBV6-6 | CASRGTGLNYGYTF | TGTGCCAGCAGAGGGACAGGCCTTAACTATGGCTACACCTTC
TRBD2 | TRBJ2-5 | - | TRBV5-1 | CASSPLPGLQETQYF | TGCGCCAGCAGCCCCTTGCCGGGACTACAAGAGACCCAGTACTTC
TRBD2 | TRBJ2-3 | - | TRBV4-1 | CASSQDGTAGGTDTQYF | TGCGCCAGCAGCCAAGATGGAACCGCGGGGGGCACAGATACGCAGTATTTT
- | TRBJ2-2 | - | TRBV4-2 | CASSAHTGVTAGELFF | TGTGCCAGCAGCGCACATACCGGGGTGACAGCTGGGGAGCTGTTTTTT
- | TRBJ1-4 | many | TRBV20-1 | CSATIDRNEKLFF | TGCAGTGCTACCATCGACAGGAATGAAAAACTGTTTTTT